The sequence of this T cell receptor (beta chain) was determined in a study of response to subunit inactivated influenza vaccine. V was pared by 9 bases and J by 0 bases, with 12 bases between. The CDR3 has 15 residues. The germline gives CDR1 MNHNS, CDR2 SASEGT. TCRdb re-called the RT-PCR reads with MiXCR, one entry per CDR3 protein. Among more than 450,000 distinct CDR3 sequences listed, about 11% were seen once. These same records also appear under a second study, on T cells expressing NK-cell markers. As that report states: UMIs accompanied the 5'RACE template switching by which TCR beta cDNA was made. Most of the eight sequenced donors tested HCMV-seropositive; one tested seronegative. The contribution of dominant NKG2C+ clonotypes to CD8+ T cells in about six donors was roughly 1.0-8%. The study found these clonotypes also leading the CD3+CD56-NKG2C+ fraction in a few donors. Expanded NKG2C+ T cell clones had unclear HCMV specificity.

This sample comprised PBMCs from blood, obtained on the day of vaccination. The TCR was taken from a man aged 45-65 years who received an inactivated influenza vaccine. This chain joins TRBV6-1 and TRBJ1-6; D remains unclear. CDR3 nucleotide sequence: TGTGCCAGTTCCATTAGGAGCTCCTATAATTCACCCCTCCACTTT. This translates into CASSIRSSYNSPLHF.